These 2 T cell receptor beta chains originate from one sample sequenced in a study of human T cells and chemical hapten exposure. Noted time point: patch test 3, about 24 weeks after DPC sensitization. This sample's treatment: therapeutic diphenylcyclopropenone sensitization with weekly scalp DPC. In TCRdb, the RACE reads were re-called with MiXCR into one record per CDR3 protein. The table includes roughly 60,000 distinct CDR3 sequences, around 11% detected once. Sequences were derived from whole blood, sampled in connection with sensitization to the hapten diphenylcyclopropenone (DPC). Receptor source: a man in his thirties or forties with alopecia areata. Some clones in this sample may be carry-over from other donors' samples.

This clonotype was seen repeatedly, ten times or more. The J gene is TRBJ2-4, the V gene TRBV30; D is uncertain. The CDR3 totals 17 residues. The germline gives CDR1 GTSNPN, CDR2 SVGIG (reference sequence). V was pared by 0 bases and J by 0 bases, with 15 bases between. The CDR3 DNA sequence: TGTGCCTGGAGTGTGGGCGCTCCCGGGTTAGCCAAAAACATTCAGTACTTC. It yields the protein CAWSVGAPGLAKNIQYF.

This chain connects TRBV12-3 or TRBV12-4 to TRBJ1-5; D not certain. The CDR3 sequence is 15 residues long. V shed 3 bases and J shed 5 bases, with 14 bases lying between them. The CDR3 spells CASSFRPGWDQPQHF. CDR3 nucleotides: TGTGCCAGCAGTTTTCGCCCGGGCTGGGATCAGCCCCAGCATTTT.